This T cell receptor beta chain came from a study of identical twins. TCRdb re-called the 5' RACE reads through MiXCR, storing one row per CDR3 protein. The data hold 640,000 or so distinct CDR3 sequences, with around 6% observed a single time. In its sample, this clonotype was seen many times. The CDR3 has 14 amino acids. Trimming cost V 6 bases and J 2 bases, with 13 bases left between them. The chain has TRBV12-3 or TRBV12-4 and TRBJ1-2; weak D call: TRBD1 (6 bases). The material sequenced was naive T cells sorted from blood. The receptor comes from a man younger than 30 in good health. Here the CDR3 DNA reads TGTGCCAGCAGCCCCGGGGGGCCCAACTATGGCTACACCTTC. Amino acids: CASSPGGPNYGYTF.